This T cell receptor (beta chain) was sequenced during a study of blood T cell repertoires in COVID-19. As for the study in general: The study drew acute and convalescent COVID-19 samples from the United States, Italy and Spain. PBMCs, B-cell-depleted T cells, or T cells provided the cDNA or gDNA that made up the material.

Trimming cost V 3 bases and J 7 bases, with 18 bases left between them. The CDR3 totals 15 residues. Per the germline V gene, CDR1 is SNHLY and CDR2 is FYNNEI. In the original analysis: Counts of nucleated cells, estimated from reference gene primer amplification, were obtained. Sequencing used immunoSEQ multiplex PCR; TCRdb keeps in-frame clones, though not all of them. V and J calls and clone size are copied from that table; D and trimming were computed from the DNA. The table shows 200,000 or so clones, with approximately 85% occurring only once. Input material: peripheral blood. This chain joins TRBV2 and TRBJ2-5, with D possibly TRBD2 on 6 matching bases. The sequence came from a human donor with active or convalescent COVID-19. The donor label of this sample is uncertain. This CDR3 reads CASSDFGPPAGTQYF. In DNA, the CDR3 is TGTGCCAGCAGTGATTTCGGACCACCAGCGGGGACCCAGTACTTC.